The TCR beta chain described here comes from a study of blood T cell repertoires in COVID-19. Study-level background: The study drew acute and convalescent COVID-19 samples from the United States, Italy and Spain. Sources were T cells, B-cell-depleted T cells, or PBMCs; the material itself was cDNA or gDNA.

Enrolment of Seattle patients took place during active infection, and they were followed longitudinally. In the authors' workflow: Reference gene primer amplification gave estimated nucleated cell counts. This table comes from immunoSEQ multiplex PCR, and its TCRdb copy is limited to in-frame clones, with some not included. That table supplies the V and J calls and clone size; D and trimming were determined from the DNA. The profile shows fewer than 60,000 clones, 82% of them singletons. Germline CDR1 and CDR2: MNHNY and SVGAGI (reference sequence). CDR3 length: 13 amino acids. With V trimmed by 6 bases and J by 7 bases, 4 bases remained unmatched.

This TCR was sampled from a man older than 75 with COVID-19, enrolled during active disease. Sample: peripheral blood. This chain uses TRBV6-6 with TRBJ1-5; 9 bases are shared with TRBD1. In DNA, the CDR3 is TGTGCCAGCAGGGGACAGGGCGGCCAGCCCCAGCATTTT. It translates to CASRGQGGQPQHF.